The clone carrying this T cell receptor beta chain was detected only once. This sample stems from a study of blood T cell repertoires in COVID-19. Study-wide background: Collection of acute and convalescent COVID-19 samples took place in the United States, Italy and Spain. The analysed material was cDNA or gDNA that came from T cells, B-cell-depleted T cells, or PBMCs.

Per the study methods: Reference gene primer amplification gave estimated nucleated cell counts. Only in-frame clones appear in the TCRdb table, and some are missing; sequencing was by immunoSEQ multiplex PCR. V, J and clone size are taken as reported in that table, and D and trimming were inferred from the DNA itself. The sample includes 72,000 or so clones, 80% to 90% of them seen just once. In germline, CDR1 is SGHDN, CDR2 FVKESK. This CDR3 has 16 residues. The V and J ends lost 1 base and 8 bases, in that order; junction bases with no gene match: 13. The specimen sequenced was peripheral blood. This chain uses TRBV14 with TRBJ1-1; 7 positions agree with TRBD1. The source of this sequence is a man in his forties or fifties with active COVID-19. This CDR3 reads CASSQGQGRRGAEAFF. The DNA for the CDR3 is TGTGCCAGCAGCCAAGGACAGGGCCGCCGGGGCGCCGAAGCTTTCTTT.